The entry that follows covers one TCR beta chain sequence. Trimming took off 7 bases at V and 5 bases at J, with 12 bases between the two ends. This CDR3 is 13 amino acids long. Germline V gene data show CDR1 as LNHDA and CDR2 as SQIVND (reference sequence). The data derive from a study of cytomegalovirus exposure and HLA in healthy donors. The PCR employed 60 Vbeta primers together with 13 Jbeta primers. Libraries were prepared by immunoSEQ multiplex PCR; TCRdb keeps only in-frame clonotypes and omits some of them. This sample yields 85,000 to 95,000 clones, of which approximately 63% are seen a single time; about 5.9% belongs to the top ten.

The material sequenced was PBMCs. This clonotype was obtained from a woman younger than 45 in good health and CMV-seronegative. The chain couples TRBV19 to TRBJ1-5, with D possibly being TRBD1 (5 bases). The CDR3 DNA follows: TGTGCCAGTAACCGCGGGGGGGATCAGCCCCAGCATTTT. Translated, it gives CASNRGGDQPQHF.